The rows below give T cell receptor beta chains drawn from one sample of a study of cytomegalovirus exposure and HLA in healthy donors. TCRdb's table, derived via immunoSEQ multiplex PCR, lists solely in-frame clones and lacks some. The ten most abundant clones cover around 1.6% of a sample with approximately 70,000 clones. Material: PBMCs. These receptors were obtained from a woman aged 30 to 39 in good health and CMV-seronegative. CDR3s include the opening cysteine and the closing phenylalanine or tryptophan. The D gene is left open where the match is weak.

j_gene | d_gene | v_gene | CDR3nt | CDR3aa
TRBJ2-4 | NA | TRBV19 | TGTGCCAGTAGTATTTCTCCTGCGGCAGCCAAAAACATTCAGTACTTC | CASSISPAAAKNIQYF
TRBJ2-7 | TRBD1 | TRBV7-7 | TGTGCTAGCAGCCCCGGACAGGGGAAAGGCTACGAGCAGTACTTC | CASSPGQGKGYEQYF
TRBJ1-1 | NA | TRBV11-3 | TGTGCCAGCAGCTTAGGGAGTTCGAACACTGAAGCTTTCTTT | CASSLGSSNTEAFF
TRBJ2-2 | NA | TRBV10-3 | TGTGCCACTACCTCTACCTCAGGGAACACCGGGGAGCTGTTTTTT | CATTSTSGNTGELFF
TRBJ1-1 | NA | TRBV18 | TGTGCCAGCTCCCCCATTTTGGGCACGAAGAACACTGAAGCTTTCTTT | CASSPILGTKNTEAFF
TRBJ2-7 | NA | TRBV27 | TGTGCCAGCAGTTTACTGAACAGGCCCTACGAGCAGTACTTC | CASSLLNRPYEQYF
TRBJ1-2 | TRBD1 | TRBV5-1 | TGCGCCAGCAGCTTGGGGACAGGGAGTAGCTACACCTTC | CASSLGTGSSYTF
TRBJ2-2 | TRBD2 | TRBV6-5 | TGTGCCAGCAGTTACCTGCAGCGGGAGCCGCCCGGGGAGCTGTTTTTT | CASSYLQREPPGELFF
TRBJ2-3 | NA | TRBV5-1 | TGCGCCAGCAGCCCAGCGGGTCGCACAGATACGCAGTATTTT | CASSPAGRTDTQYF
TRBJ1-5 | TRBD1 | TRBV19 | TGTGCCAGTAGTCTGGACAGGGCGGGTCAGCCCCAGCATTTT | CASSLDRAGQPQHF
TRBJ2-7 | NA | TRBV7-2 | TGTGCCAGCAGCTATGACAACCCCGGAATCTACGAGCAGTACTTC | CASSYDNPGIYEQYF
TRBJ1-5 | NA | TRBV30 | TGTGCCTGGAGTCTTTTCGCGGGCCCTCGTGCTCAGCCCCAGCATTTT | CAWSLFAGPRAQPQHF
TRBJ1-1 | TRBD1 | TRBV5-8 | TGTGCCAGCAGCCTTATCTTTCGGACAGGGGGAACTGAAGCTTTCTTT | CASSLIFRTGGTEAFF
TRBJ1-1 | NA | TRBV28 | TGTGCCAGCAGATCAGGGGTGACTGAAGCTTTCTTT | CASRSGVTEAFF
TRBJ1-1 | NA | TRBV4-3 | TGCGCCAGCAGCCTGAGCCATGGGGGCTATAACACTGAAGCTTTCTTT | CASSLSHGGYNTEAFF
TRBJ2-7 | TRBD1 | TRBV5-4 | TGTGCCAGCAGCCCCCGGACAGGCCACGAGCAGTACTTC | CASSPRTGHEQYF
TRBJ1-5 | NA | TRBV19 | TGTGCCAGTAACTCCGACGCGGTCACGGGGCCCCAGCATTTT | CASNSDAVTGPQHF
TRBJ2-7 | NA | TRBV11-1 | TGTGCCAGCAGCTTCCATACCGGACAAGGAATCTACGAGCAGTACTTC | CASSFHTGQGIYEQYF
TRBJ1-4 | TRBD1 | TRBV2 | TGTGCCAGCAGCTTACAGGGGGCTAGAGAAAAACTGTTTTTT | CASSLQGAREKLFF
TRBJ2-1 | NA | TRBV10-2 | TGCGCCAGCAGCAGGGGGGTGAGCTCCTACAATGAGCAGTTCTTC | CASSRGVSSYNEQFF
TRBJ2-2 | NA | TRBV5-4 | TGTGCCAGCAGCTTGGATGTGGGGCCTGGGGAGCTGTTTTTT | CASSLDVGPGELFF
TRBJ2-7 | NA | TRBV7-7 | TGTGCTAGCAGCCCTCTCCGGGGGGCGAGAACTACCGCCTACGAGCAGTACTTC | CASSPLRGARTTAYEQYF
TRBJ1-5 | NA | TRBV7-2 | TGTGCCAGCCGGGGGGGGTTCAATCAGCCCCAGCATTTT | CASRGGFNQPQHF
TRBJ1-2 | NA | TRBV29-1 | TGCAGCGCTACAGAGAACTATGGCTACACCTTC | CSATENYGYTF
TRBJ1-6 | NA | TRBV6-6 | TGTGCCAGCATTGACCTGGGGAGCTCCTATAATTCACCCCTCCACTTT | CASIDLGSSYNSPLHF
TRBJ2-1 | TRBD2 | TRBV27 | TGTGCCAGCAGTCCCGGGACTAGCGGGTCCAATGAGCAGTTCTTC | CASSPGTSGSNEQFF
TRBJ2-5 | TRBD2 | TRBV7-8 | TGTGCCAGCAGCTTACTCGGGAGCGGGAGGGGTGAGACCCAGTACTTC | CASSLLGSGRGETQYF
TRBJ1-5 | NA | TRBV19 | TGTGCCAGTAAGGCCGACTATAGCAATCAGCCCCAGCATTTT | CASKADYSNQPQHF
TRBJ2-1 | TRBD2 | TRBV28 | TGTGCCAGCGAGGGAATGCGACTAGCGGGAGACGAGCAGTTCTTC | CASEGMRLAGDEQFF
TRBJ1-4 | TRBD1 | TRBV28 | TGTGCCAGCAGTTTCATGGACAGGGGGCGCGAAAAACTGTTTTTT | CASSFMDRGREKLFF
TRBJ2-1 | TRBD2 | TRBV11-3 | TGTGCCAGCAGTACCCCGGCTAGCGGGTACAATGAGCAGTTCTTC | CASSTPASGYNEQFF
TRBJ2-1 | NA | TRBV30 | TGTGCCTGGAAGTTTCGGAGCTCCTACAATGAGCAGTTCTTC | CAWKFRSSYNEQFF
TRBJ1-5 | NA | TRBV4-3 | TGCGCCAGCAGCCACCTCCAGGGTTGGCCCCAGCATTTT | CASSHLQGWPQHF
TRBJ1-5 | NA | TRBV7-9 | TGTGCCAGCCGACAGGAAGGTCAGCCCCAGCATTTT | CASRQEGQPQHF
TRBJ1-5 | TRBD1 | TRBV18 | TGTGCCAGCTCATTCTCGGACAGGGGACAGCCCCAGCATTTT | CASSFSDRGQPQHF
TRBJ2-7 | TRBD1 | TRBV7-2 | TGTGCCAGCAGCGCCGGACAGGGTAAATCCTACGAGCAGTACTTC | CASSAGQGKSYEQYF
TRBJ2-7 | TRBD2 | TRBV13 | TGTGCCAGCAGCCCGGGACTAGCGGGATCCTACGAGCAGTACTTC | CASSPGLAGSYEQYF
TRBJ1-2 | NA | TRBV28 | TGTGCCATCCAAGGGGGGGGGACCAACTATGGCTACACCTTC | CAIQGGGTNYGYTF
TRBJ1-6 | NA | TRBV5-5 | TGTGCCAGCAGCTTGCCAGGGTCCTATAATTCACCCCTCCACTTT | CASSLPGSYNSPLHF
TRBJ2-7 | TRBD1 | TRBV6-6 | TGTGCCAGCAGTTCCCCGGGACAGGGCTCCTACGAGCAGTACTTC | CASSSPGQGSYEQYF
TRBJ2-7 | NA | TRBV7-9 | TGTGCCAGCAGCTCCCCGACAGGTTCCTACGAGCAGTACTTC | CASSSPTGSYEQYF
TRBJ2-7 | TRBD2 | TRBV7-6 | TGTGCCAGCAGCTTTAGCACTAGCGGGAACACCTACGAGCAGTACTTC | CASSFSTSGNTYEQYF
TRBJ1-1 | NA | TRBV30 | TGTGCCCGCCAGCGGGGCCAGAGAGCTTTCTTT | CARQRGQRAFF
TRBJ2-1 | NA | TRBV18 | TGTGCCAGCTCACCCTACGAGGGCGGGGGCCTCAATGAGCAGTTCTTC | CASSPYEGGGLNEQFF